Below, 22 T cell receptor beta chains from the same sample are listed, as sequenced in a study of response to subunit inactivated influenza vaccine. Using its own MiXCR run on the RT-PCR reads, TCRdb lists one record per CDR3 protein. The repertoire has about 540,000 distinct CDR3 sequences, approximately 20% of them found once; the top ten carry 2.8%. Another study also made use of these data, one on T cells expressing NK-cell markers. That paper notes: What made the TCR beta cDNA was 5'RACE template switching with UMIs.

The sample in question was CD4+ T cells sorted from PBMCs, obtained roughly 12 days after vaccination. These receptors all stem from a man aged 50 to 59 who received an inactivated influenza vaccine.

In this sample, this clonotype turned up a few times. The chain links TRBV5-1 to TRBJ2-5, with D perhaps TRBD1 (5 bases). Germline CDR1 reads SGHRS; CDR2 reads YFSETQ. V lost 4 bases and J lost 2, with 15 bases in between. This CDR3 contains 15 residues. The CDR3 DNA sequence: TGCGCCAGCAGCCCTGGATGGGGCGGACAAGAGACCCAGTACTTC. The encoded protein is CASSPGWGGQETQYF.

The sample holds many counts of this clonotype. V and J are TRBV5-1 and TRBJ1-1, with D unclear. The CDR3 sequence is 14 residues long. Germline CDR1 SGHRS, CDR2 YFSETQ. The V gene lost 4 bases and the J gene lost 1 base, with 11 bases spanning the gap. The CDR3 nucleotides are TGCGCCAGCAGCCCGGTCCACGGGAACACTGAAGCTTTCTTT. Its protein is CASSPVHGNTEAFF.

The J gene is TRBJ2-1, the V gene TRBV5-1; 8 bases are shared with TRBD2. This CDR3 has 14 residues. J was trimmed by 7 bases and V by 4 bases; bases with no gene match: 7. The germline V gene has CDR1 SGHRS and CDR2 YFSETQ. As DNA, the CDR3 is TGCGCCAGCAGCCTCCGGGAGGGGGGAAATGAGCAGTTCTTC. The encoded protein is CASSLREGGNEQFF.

V is TRBV5-1 and J is TRBJ2-2; 8 positions agree with TRBD1. Germline loops: CDR1 SGHRS, CDR2 YFSETQ. V lost 5 bases, J lost 4 bases, and 4 bases stayed unmatched. CDR3 length equals 14 residues. The CDR3 here is CASRRQGATGELFF. The DNA for the CDR3 is TGCGCCAGCAGGAGGCAGGGGGCCACCGGGGAGCTGTTTTTT.

This clonotype showed up many times. The chain is built from TRBV5-1 and TRBJ2-1; no definite D call. Germline V gives CDR1 SGHRS, CDR2 YFSETQ. The CDR3 covers 13 residues. Trimming removed 4 bases from V and 10 bases from J, with 15 bases in between. CDR3 sequence (DNA): TGCGCCAGCAGCCCCGCCCCCGGACGGGAGCAGTTCTTC. This sequence encodes CASSPAPGREQFF.

This clonotype was observed many times. CDR3 coding DNA: TGTGCCAGCAGCTTGGGGGGGCGAAACTATGGCTACACCTTC. The encoded protein is CASSLGGRNYGYTF. V is TRBV5-6 and J is TRBJ1-2, with D tentatively TRBD1 (6 bases). The germline V and J ends were trimmed by 0 bases and 2 bases, with 8 bases remaining between them. The CDR3 contains 14 residues. Looked up from germline, CDR1 is SGHDT and CDR2 is YYEEEE.

This clonotype appeared a few times. V is TRBV5-1 and J is TRBJ1-6; D is undetermined. The CDR3 runs 16 residues. Germline V gene data show CDR1 as SGHRS and CDR2 as YFSETQ. Trimming pared 4 bases from V and 5 bases from J, leaving 16 bases between. The DNA of the CDR3 is TGCGCCAGCAGCACCCAAGCGTCCCAGAATAATTCACCCCTCCACTTT. Its translation: CASSTQASQNNSPLHF.

The CDR3 bases are TGCAGTGCTAGGCCCAGCGGGACAAGCACAGATACGCAGTATTTT. This encodes CSARPSGTSTDTQYF. The V and J genes are TRBV20-1 and TRBJ2-3; possibly TRBD2 for D (7 bases). The germline V and J ends were trimmed by 3 bases and 0 bases, with 13 bases remaining between them. This CDR3 comprises 15 residues. Germline CDR1 and CDR2: DFQATT and SNEGSKA (reference sequence).

This chain links TRBV2 with TRBJ2-6; no reliable D call. Trimming took off 4 bases at V and 0 bases at J, with 7 bases between the two ends. CDR1 is SNHLY and CDR2 is FYNNEI in the germline V gene. CDR3 length: 15 amino acids. Written as DNA, the CDR3 is TGTGCCAGCAGTGGGCAGCGCTCTGGGGCCAACGTCCTGACTTTC. Translating it yields CASSGQRSGANVLTF.

This clonotype was picked up a small number of times. The J gene is TRBJ2-7, the V gene TRBV12-3 or TRBV12-4; D not resolved. Trimming cost V 5 bases and J 6 bases, with 11 bases left between them. This CDR3 has 12 residues. CDR3 region: CASSVLPFEQYF. The CDR3 nucleotides read TGTGCCAGCAGTGTATTGCCCTTCGAGCAGTACTTC.

This clonotype was seen a few times. The chain uses TRBV6-5 and TRBJ2-5; 8 bases line up with TRBD1. With V trimmed by 4 bases and J by 0 bases, 4 bases remained unmatched. CDR3 size: 15 residues. Germline lookup yields CDR1 MNHEY and CDR2 SVGAGI. For the CDR3, the DNA is TGTGCCAGCAGTTGGGGACAGGCTTACCAAGAGACCCAGTACTTC. Its translation: CASSWGQAYQETQYF.

CDR3 sequence reads: CASSLGLAGVYEQFF. Written as DNA, the CDR3 is TGCGCCAGCAGCTTGGGACTAGCGGGAGTCTATGAGCAGTTCTTC. V is TRBV5-1 and J is TRBJ2-1; TRBD2 matches at 12 bases. The CDR3 is 15 amino acids. CDR1 is SGHRS, CDR2 YFSETQ, per germline. Trimming cost V 0 bases and J 8 bases; bases outside gene matches: 3. Variable domain in full (rest from reference TRBV5-1 and TRBJ2-1): KAGVTQTPRYLIKTRGQQVTLSCSPISGHRSVSWYQQTPGQGLQFLFEYFSETQRNKGNFPGRFSGRQFSNSRSEMNVSTLELGDSALYLCASSLGLAGVYEQFFGPGTRLTVL.

At least ten counts were recorded for this clonotype. The rearrangement links TRBV28 to TRBJ2-7; no clear D gene. CDR1 and CDR2 from the germline V gene are MDHEN and SYDVKM. V dropped 4 bases and J dropped 1 base, with 5 bases sitting between them. The CDR3 spans 12 residues. The CDR3 region has the DNA TGTGCCAGCAGTTCGACTTCCTACGAGCAGTACTTC. Its translation is CASSSTSYEQYF.

There are a few counts of this clonotype. V gene TRBV15 combines with J gene TRBJ2-1; D tentatively reads TRBD1 or TRBD2 (5 bases each). Germline assignment: CDR1 LNHNV and CDR2 YYDKDF (reference sequence). The CDR3 is 16 amino acids. V dropped 1 base and J dropped 5 bases, with 15 bases sitting between them. CDR3: CATSRGTGTYDNEQFF. DNA of the CDR3: TGTGCCACCAGCAGAGGAACCGGGACGTATGACAATGAGCAGTTCTTC.

CDR3 residues: CASSNRDSYGYTF. CDR3 coding DNA: TGTGCCAGCAGCAACCGGGACAGCTATGGCTACACCTTC. The rearrangement links TRBV7-2 to TRBJ1-2, with 7 bases aligning to TRBD1. Germline trimming cut 5 bases from V and 4 bases from J; bases unmatched to any gene: 4. The CDR3 is made up of 13 amino acids. In germline, CDR1 is SGHTA, CDR2 FQGNSA. Drawing the rest from reference TRBV7-2 and TRBJ1-2, the complete variable domain is GAGVSQSPSNKVTEKGKDVELRCDPISGHTALYWYRQSLGQGLEFLIYFQGNSAPDKSGLPSDRFSAERTGGSVSTLTIQRTQQEDSAVYLCASSNRDSYGYTFGSGTRLTVV.

This sequence joins TRBV3-1 and TRBJ2-1; TRBD2 aligns across 9 bases. Per the germline V gene, CDR1 is LGHDT and CDR2 is YNNKEL (reference sequence). The CDR3 is 15 amino acids. With 1 base clipped from V and 12 bases from J, the junction kept 10 bases outside the gene matches. The CDR3 DNA is TGTGCCAGCAGCCAAGTGCCGGGTAGCGGGAGATGGCAGTTCTTC. Translated, it gives CASSQVPGSGRWQFF.

The chain uses TRBV7-3 and TRBJ2-1; D may be TRBD1 (5 bases). The V gene's germline CDR1 is SGHTA and CDR2 FQGTGA. This CDR3 has 15 amino acids. The V end lost 2 bases, the J end lost 10 bases, and 18 bases lay between the germline ends. The CDR3 loop reads CASSLEDAGAREQFF. The CDR3 DNA sequence: TGTGCCAGCAGCTTAGAGGACGCTGGGGCGAGGGAGCAGTTCTTC.

This clonotype has just a few counts. This sequence joins TRBV7-2 and TRBJ2-7, with 9 bases aligning to TRBD1. The CDR3 loop spans 15 amino acids. Germline trimming cut 0 bases from V and 6 bases from J; bases unmatched to any gene: 6. The V gene's germline CDR1 is SGHTA and CDR2 FQGNSA. In DNA, the CDR3 is TGTGCCAGCAGCTTAGCCTCCGGGACAGGGTTCGAGCAGTACTTC. It translates to CASSLASGTGFEQYF.

The chain uses TRBV7-6 and TRBJ2-1, with 12 bases fitting TRBD2. Germline V lookup: CDR1 SGHVS, CDR2 FNYEAQ. The CDR3 length is 15 residues. The ends lost 6 bases at V and 7 bases at J; junction bases unmatched: 7. The CDR3 is CASSSSGRAANEQFF. CDR3 in DNA: TGTGCCAGCAGTTCTAGCGGGAGGGCCGCAAATGAGCAGTTCTTC. The full variable domain, in which reference TRBV7-6 and TRBJ2-1 provide the parts outside the CDR3, is GAGVSQSPRYKVTKRGQDVALRCDPISGHVSLYWYRQALGQGPEFLTYFNYEAQQDKSGLPNDRFSAERPEGSISTLTIQRTEQRDSAMYRCASSSSGRAANEQFFGPGTRLTVL.

Only a few counts were recorded for this clonotype. CDR3 nucleotides: TGTGCCAGCAGCCAAAGGGGACAGGGCTCTGGGGCCAACGTCCTGACTTTC. Its translation is CASSQRGQGSGANVLTF. The chain joins TRBV7-2 to TRBJ2-6, with TRBD1 matching 9 bases. Germline loops: CDR1 SGHTA, CDR2 FQGNSA. V trimming: 5 bases; J trimming: 0 bases; junction bases outside the gene matches: 5. The CDR3 length is 17 residues. The full variable domain, with the rest looked up from reference TRBV7-2 and TRBJ2-6, is GAGVSQSPSNKVTEKGKDVELRCDPISGHTALYWYRQSLGQGLEFLIYFQGNSAPDKSGLPSDRFSAERTGGSVSTLTIQRTQQEDSAVYLCASSQRGQGSGANVLTFGAGSRLTVL.

This clonotype was observed a handful of times. The J gene is TRBJ1-2, the V gene TRBV6-1; the match to TRBD1 covers 9 bases. This CDR3 has 13 residues. Unmatched junction bases numbered 3, after V lost 4 bases and J lost 6 bases. From germline, CDR1 is MNHNS and CDR2 SASEGT. As DNA, the CDR3 is TGTGCCAGCAGTGGCGGGACAGGGCATGGCTACACCTTC. It translates to CASSGGTGHGYTF.

The chain is built from TRBV10-3 and TRBJ2-7; 7 bases fit TRBD1. Germline CDR1 is ENHRY and CDR2 is SYGVKD. V lost 7 bases and J lost 2; bases outside the gene matches: 8. This CDR3 has 14 amino acids. The CDR3 here is CAITRDSATYEQYF. CDR3 sequence (DNA): TGTGCCATCACCCGGGACAGCGCTACCTACGAGCAGTACTTC.